This TCR delta chain was captured in a study of fetal and pediatric gammadelta thymocytes (dated by TCRdb to between 2021 and 2023). Background for the entire study: The bulk gammadelta thymocyte repertoires, which combined previously published data with newly generated, unpublished data, were used to reinforce a single-cell study of gammadelta thymocyte development. Bulk TCR repertoire data were included to raise the number of subjects and reinforce the CDR3 publicity analysis. Bulk gammadelta thymocyte repertoires combined previously published data (refs 27,28) with unpublished data. The set of bulk gammadelta thymocyte repertoires included roughly 10 subjects in total: 3 fetal thymus donors and 7 pediatric thymus donors. Overall results and qualifications from the work: Compared with post-natal repertoires, fetal gammadelta thymocyte repertoires were previously reported to be enriched for TRDV2, TRGV8 and TRGV9 usage, low N additions and public CDR3s.

Fetal thymuses came from elective pregnancy terminations at roughly 14 to 22 weeks estimated gestational age, performed for socio-psychological reasons in Singapore. Every fetus was judged structurally normal, both by ultrasound before the termination and by gross morphological examination after the termination. Thymocytes were stained with Zombie NIR viability dye and antibodies against CD3 (UCHT1), TCRgammadelta (11F2), TCRVgamma9 (IMMU360) and TCRVdelta2 (IMMU389). From human fetal and pediatric thymuses, sorted Vgamma9Vdelta2 and nonVgamma9Vdelta2 gammadelta thymocytes were used to generate bulk TRD and TRG CDR3 repertoires separately. Thymic cell suspensions were made from fetal and post-natal thymuses as previously described. NonVgamma9Vdelta2 thymocytes were sorted as CD3+ gammadeltaTCR+ cells lacking the Vgamma9+Vdelta2+ phenotype. A FACS Aria III cell sorter (BD Biosciences) was used for cell sorting.

This clone qualifies as large (0.1 to 1%). Its antigen specificity is not known. No quality values exist for individual bases; no much larger clone is one base distant. This sample was sequenced with an Illumina MiSeq. The authors processed their data as follows. To analyze publicity, the Vgamma9Vdelta2 and nonVgamma9Vdelta2 bulk CDR3 files from each subject were merged so that every subject had one combined repertoire. CDR3 publicity was given a score from 0 to 19 by checking each amino acid sequence across 9 single-cell datasets and some eleven bulk repertoires with base R and dplyr. Clones were re-identified by TCRdb from the public reads with CATT, and rows with the same DNA were merged. The V and J calls and clone size come from TCRdb's table, not from the authors' own analysis. A total of just under 750 delta-chain clones appear in this sample, approximately 18% of them only once. The ten biggest clones cover 15% to 20% of the sample.

From a lookup of the germline V gene, CDR1 and CDR2 are GEAIGNYY and EKD. The CDR3 contains 19 residues, cysteine and phenylalanine counted. Solely the CDR3 DNA is kept, with 57 bases framed from the first base. V is trimmed back by 0 bases and J by 0 bases, and the junction contains 3 bases that no gene match accounts for. The V gene is TRDV2 and the J gene is TRDJ3; 11 bases in the middle match TRDD3. This TCR was recovered from a human fetus. Specimen: non-Vgamma9Vdelta2 gamma-delta T cells from the thymus. The sample's cell subset or site label, in plain terms: CD3+gammadeltaTCR+ thymocytes not co-expressing Vgamma9 and Vdelta2. The DNA reads TGTGCCTGTGACACCGTACTGGGGGATAGCTCCTGGGACACCCGACAGATGTTTTTC. Its protein is CACDTVLGDSSWDTRQMFF.